The sequence of this T cell receptor (beta chain) was determined in a study of beta chain features in type 1 diabetes. Overall study findings and caveats: Type 1 diabetes patients showed a moderate but significant shortening of TCRB CDR3s in all four CD4+ subsets.

V dropped 5 bases and J dropped 2 bases, with 10 bases sitting between them. The germline CDR1 and CDR2 sequences are GTSNPN and SVGIG (reference sequence). CDR3 size: 12 residues. Isolated RNA was reverse transcribed in full, so expressed TCRB transcripts were sequenced. Here immunoSEQ multiplex PCR was the method, and the copy in TCRdb shows in-frame clones only, minus some. The sample includes approximately 90,000 clones, 25% to 35% of them seen just once. Sorting of CD4+ naive, central memory, regulatory and stem cell-like memory cells was performed via CD45RO/CCR7/CD25/CD127/CD95/CD27. Remarks on this clone: The antigen is unknown.

The clonotype comes from a young woman in good health. This rearrangement joins TRBV30 to TRBJ2-7; D possibly corresponds to TRBD1 (6 bases). Material: stem cell memory CD4+ T cells from blood. The CDR3 reads CAWATGPYEQYF. In DNA, the CDR3 is TGTGCCTGGGCGACAGGACCCTACGAGCAGTACTTC. Variable domain in full (rest from reference TRBV30 and TRBJ2-7): SQTIHQWPATLVQPVGSPLSLECTVEGTSNPNLYWYRQAAGRGLQLLFYSVGIGQISSEVPQNLSASRPQDRQFILSSKKLLLSDSGFYLCAWATGPYEQYFGPGTRLTVT.